This T cell receptor beta chain was captured by sequencing in a study of cytomegalovirus exposure and HLA in healthy donors. Researchers ran the PCR with 60 Vbeta and 13 Jbeta primers. Method: immunoSEQ multiplex PCR; TCRdb's copy keeps in-frame clones and lacks some. The specimen's table records about 48,000 clones. This CDR3 is 13 amino acids long. J lost 7 bases, V lost 7 bases, and 7 bases had no gene match. The germline gives CDR1 LNHDA, CDR2 SQIVND (reference sequence). The J gene is TRBJ1-5, the V gene TRBV19; 7 positions agree with TRBD1. This receptor was identified in a middle-aged woman in good health and CMV-seronegative. Sequencing used PBMCs. CDR3 coding DNA: TGTGCCAGTACAAGGGGGCTGGGACAGCCCCAGCATTTT. It yields the protein CASTRGLGQPQHF.